This T cell receptor beta chain was identified during a study of blood T cell repertoires in COVID-19. Assay: immunoSEQ multiplex PCR; the TCRdb copy retains only in-frame clones and omits some. Of hundreds of thousands of clones listed, 80% are singletons. This clone was seen just once. CDR1 and CDR2 from the germline V gene are SGDLS and YYNGEE. This CDR3 spans 13 amino acids. Trimming took off 6 bases at V and 0 bases at J, with 8 bases between the two ends. The sequence was obtained from a man between 25 and 39 years old with acute COVID-19. The chain is built from TRBV9 and TRBJ2-3, with D possibly matching TRBD2 (5 bases). Specimen: PBMCs or T cells enriched from blood (not recorded which). The CDR3 DNA is TGTGCCAGCAAACGGGGTAGCACAGATACGCAGTATTTT. The encoded protein is CASKRGSTDTQYF.